This passage covers 23 T cell receptor beta chains from one sample sequenced in a study of CD8+CD57+ T cells in acquired aplastic anemia. For sequencing, patients were chosen who had shown expansion of CD8+CD57+ cells by flow cytometry. Genomic DNA provided the template from which TCR beta VDJ and CDR3 profiles were obtained. TCRdb passed the reads through MiXCR, listing each CDR3 protein once. The sample includes 120,000 or so distinct CDR3 sequences, about 40% of them seen just once. The sample comprised sorted CD4+, CD8+, or CD8+CD57+ T cells (not recorded which) from PBMCs. Source of these receptors: a human donor with aplastic anemia.

The genes are TRBV9 and TRBJ2-2, with 7 bases aligning to TRBD1. Germline-derived CDR1 and CDR2 are SGDLS and YYNGEE. With 0 bases clipped from V and 6 bases from J, the junction kept 2 bases outside the gene matches. The CDR3 is 14 amino acids. DNA for the CDR3: TGTGCCAGCAGCGTAGAACAGGGGCCCGGGGAGCTGTTTTTT. The encoded protein is CASSVEQGPGELFF.

The chain recombines TRBV27 with TRBJ2-7; D gene uncertain. Germline V gene lookup returns CDR1 MNHEY and CDR2 SMNVEV (reference sequence). The length of the CDR3 is 13 residues. The ends were cut back, 4 bases at V and 3 bases at J, with 10 bases in the middle. The CDR3 protein is CASSYSVSYEQYF. In DNA form, the CDR3 reads TGTGCCAGCAGTTACAGCGTCAGCTACGAGCAGTACTTC.

This clonotype was seen ten or more times. V is TRBV10-2 and J is TRBJ2-7; 7 positions match TRBD2. After removal of 7 bases from V and 3 bases from J, the junction contained 6 bases not matched to a gene. The CDR3 is 13 amino acids. Germline assignment: CDR1 WSHSY and CDR2 SAAADI. In nucleotides, the CDR3 is TGCGCCAGCACCGGGAGGCTTTTCTACGAGCAGTACTTC. The encoded protein is CASTGRLFYEQYF.

As concerns this clonotype: This could be a read error, since a much larger clone is one nucleotide away. The CDR3 does not close with the conserved phenylalanine or tryptophan, likely indicating a read error. V gene TRBV19 combines with J gene TRBJ1-2; D is possibly TRBD1 (5 bases). The CDR3 contains 13 residues. Germline CDR1 and CDR2: LNHDA and SQIVND (reference sequence). As DNA, the CDR3 is TGCGCCAGCAGCCAGTCAGGGAACTATGGCTACACCCTC. Protein: CASSQSGNYGYTL.

This clonotype occurred many times. This chain links TRBV4-2 with TRBJ2-7, with D possibly being TRBD2 (5 bases). This CDR3 is built from 13 residues. Germline V gene data show CDR1 as LGHNA and CDR2 as YNFKEQ. Trimming cost V 2 bases and J 2 bases, with 7 bases left between them. The CDR3 sequence: CASSQSGAYEQYF. CDR3 DNA sequence: TGTGCCAGCAGCCAAAGCGGCGCCTACGAGCAGTACTTC.

V is TRBV25-1 and J is TRBJ1-5; TRBD1 aligns across 7 bases. Germline-derived CDR1 and CDR2 are MGHDK and SYGVNS. The V gene end was trimmed by 6 bases and the J gene end by 0 bases; junction bases not matched to a gene: 8. There are 16 residues in the CDR3. CDR3 residues: CASSRQGWRSNQPQHF. The CDR3 DNA sequence: TGTGCCAGCAGCCGACAGGGTTGGCGTAGCAATCAGCCCCAGCATTTT.

The rearrangement links TRBV9 to TRBJ2-3, with D possibly matching TRBD2 (6 bases). V lost 3 bases and J lost 14, with 7 bases in between. CDR1 SGDLS and CDR2 YYNGEE come from the germline V gene. The CDR3 is made up of 9 amino acids. CDR3 protein: CASSGGVYF. The CDR3 DNA is TGTGCCAGCAGCGGGGGGGTGTATTTT.

Details on this clonotype: A read error may be the cause here, since a much bigger clone is one base away. The chain is built from TRBV2 and TRBJ1-2, with TRBD1 as a possible D gene (5 bases). V gave up 5 bases and J gave up 6 bases, with 7 bases separating them. The CDR3 consists of 11 residues. Germline loops: CDR1 SNHLY, CDR2 FYNNEI. The CDR3 loop is CASSLGDGYTF. CDR3 sequence (DNA): TGTGCCAGCAGTTTGGGGGATGGCTACACCTTC.

A single count supports this clonotype. This chain joins TRBV10-3 and TRBJ2-5; TRBD2 agrees at 11 bases. V was pared by 2 bases and J by 7 bases, with 3 bases of the junction left unmatched. Germline V lookup: CDR1 ENHRY, CDR2 SYGVKD. The CDR3 is 14 residues long. CDR3 protein: CAISETSGGLTQYF. The CDR3 DNA reads TGTGCCATCAGTGAGACTAGCGGGGGACTGACCCAGTACTTC.

This clonotype came up many times. The chain uses TRBV18 and TRBJ2-7; TRBD1 matches 8 bases. CDR1 and CDR2 from the germline V gene are KGHSH and LQKENI. The ends lost 6 bases at V and 5 bases at J; junction bases unmatched: 9. The length of the CDR3 is 14 residues. For the CDR3, the DNA is TGTGCCAGCTCCCCCGGGACAGGAGTGGACGAGCAGTACTTC. Protein: CASSPGTGVDEQYF.

J is TRBJ2-3 and V is TRBV20-1; 16 bases align to TRBD2. The CDR3 loop spans 15 amino acids. J lost 6 bases, V lost 5 bases, and 5 bases had no gene match. Germline V gene lookup returns CDR1 DFQATT and CDR2 SNEGSKA (reference sequence). As DNA, the CDR3 is TGCAGTGCTGGGACTAGCGGGGGGGCTCTGGATACGCAGTATTTT. Translated: CSAGTSGGALDTQYF.

There are a few counts of this clonotype. The chain is built from TRBV6-1 and TRBJ1-4; perhaps TRBD1 as D (5 bases). CDR1 MNHNS and CDR2 SASEGT come from the germline V gene. Trimming took off 5 bases at V and 7 bases at J, with 17 bases between the two ends. The CDR3 contains 15 residues. The CDR3 DNA follows: TGTGCCAGCAGTAGCCAAAGGGGAGGCGGTGAAAAACTGTTTTTT. This gives the protein CASSSQRGGGEKLFF.

The chain combines TRBV29-1 with TRBJ1-2, with TRBD1 matching 8 bases. CDR3 length equals 11 residues. CDR1 is SQVTM and CDR2 is ANQGSEA in the germline V gene. The V segment lost 5 bases and the J segment 8 bases; nucleotides outside the gene matches: 4. DNA for the CDR3: TGCAGCGTTAAGACAGGGGACGGCTACACCTTC. Its translation: CSVKTGDGYTF.

This clonotype was observed at least ten times. The chain carries TRBV3-1 and TRBJ2-1; no clear D. The V gene's germline CDR1 is LGHDT and CDR2 YNNKEL (reference sequence). The CDR3 length is 12 residues. Between the trimmed V and J ends, which lost 4 bases and 7 bases, there was a span of 8 bases. The CDR3 loop reads CASSPGTNEQFF. Here the CDR3 DNA reads TGTGCCAGCAGCCCCGGTACGAATGAGCAGTTCTTC.

This clonotype was counted at least ten times. Written as DNA, the CDR3 is TGCGCCAGCAGCTTGGGGGGCCTTTACAATGAGCAGTTCTTC. It encodes CASSLGGLYNEQFF. The genes are TRBV5-1 and TRBJ2-1; the D gene is possibly TRBD1 (5 bases). The CDR3 has 14 residues. Deletions cut 0 bases from V and 4 bases from J, with 8 bases between. CDR1 is SGHRS, CDR2 YFSETQ, per germline.

The chain has TRBV10-3 and TRBJ2-7; a possible D gene is TRBD1 (7 bases). This CDR3 is built from 12 residues. Trimming stripped 11 bases from V and 5 bases from J, with 16 bases between. CDR1 and CDR2 (germline): ENHRY, SYGVKD. In nucleotides, the CDR3 is TGTGCCTCCAGCCAGGGGGGCGACGAGCAGTACTTC. Its protein is CASSQGGDEQYF.

With regard to this clonotype: A clone one base away is much larger, so this may be a read error. This chain connects TRBV4-2 to TRBJ1-1; tentatively, D is TRBD1 (5 bases). The V end was cut by 5 bases, the J end by 1 base, with 14 bases between. CDR3 length: 15 residues. CDR1 LGHNA and CDR2 YNFKEQ come from the germline V gene. The CDR3 reads CASSDPMGPNTEAFF. DNA for the CDR3: TGTGCCAGCAGCGATCCTATGGGACCGAACACTGAAGCTTTCTTT.

The chain combines TRBV20-1 with TRBJ1-4; the D is unclear. CDR3 length equals 14 residues. Trimming stripped 5 bases from V and 3 bases from J, with 13 bases between. In germline, CDR1 is DFQATT, CDR2 SNEGSKA (reference sequence). The CDR3 nucleotides are TGCAGTGCTTCCCTAGGGCGTGCTAATGAAAAACTGTTTTTT. Translating gives CSASLGRANEKLFF.

There are many counts of this clonotype. The chain uses TRBV15 and TRBJ1-5; D is ambiguous. Trimming shortened V by 5 bases and J by 7 bases, and 18 bases separated the two germline ends. The CDR3 runs 15 residues. Germline assignment: CDR1 LNHNV and CDR2 YYDKDF (reference sequence). The CDR3 region is CATSRAPKRNQPQHF. DNA of the CDR3: TGTGCCACCAGCCGGGCCCCCAAAAGGAACCAGCCCCAGCATTTT.

The V and J genes are TRBV19 and TRBJ1-2, with 7 bases identical to TRBD1. Germline CDR1 LNHDA, CDR2 SQIVND (reference sequence). The CDR3 spans 15 residues. V shed 9 bases, J shed 4 bases, and the junction held 14 bases outside the gene matches. CDR3 nucleotide sequence: TGTGCCAGCAGCCGACAGGGAGTATCGTCCTATGGCTACACCTTC. It specifies CASSRQGVSSYGYTF.

Many counts were recorded for this clonotype. The rearrangement links TRBV19 to TRBJ1-1, with D possibly matching TRBD1 (5 bases). V lost 7 bases to trimming and J lost 6 bases, with 15 bases between them. Germline CDR1 and CDR2: LNHDA and SQIVND (reference sequence). CDR3 length equals 13 residues. Here the CDR3 reads CASMGTGISEAFF. Written as DNA, the CDR3 is TGTGCCAGTATGGGGACCGGGATCTCTGAAGCTTTCTTT.

This clonotype has only a few counts. The chain employs TRBV5-1 and TRBJ1-1, with 8 nucleotides matching TRBD1. Germline-derived CDR1 and CDR2 are SGHRS and YFSETQ. The trim removed 3 bases at V and 1 base at J, leaving 5 bases unmatched. The CDR3 covers 15 residues. The CDR3 DNA sequence: TGCGCCAGCAGCTGGTCCGGGACAGGGAACACTGAAGCTTTCTTT. Encoded protein: CASSWSGTGNTEAFF. The full variable domain, in which reference TRBV5-1 and TRBJ1-1 provide the parts outside the CDR3, is KAGVTQTPRYLIKTRGQQVTLSCSPISGHRSVSWYQQTPGQGLQFLFEYFSETQRNKGNFPGRFSGRQFSNSRSEMNVSTLELGDSALYLCASSWSGTGNTEAFFGQGTRLTVV.

As regards this clonotype: The germline gene is not matched at one end of the junction; a read error may be the cause. The chain combines TRBV24-1 with TRBJ2-5; TRBD2 agrees at 7 bases. Germline-derived CDR1 and CDR2 are KGHDR and SFDVKD. The CDR3 has 16 residues. As DNA, the CDR3 is TGTGCCACCAGTGATGCCCGCGGGGGTTATCAAGGGACCCGGTACTTC. Protein product: CATSDARGGYQGTRYF.